These 8 T cell receptor beta chains share one sample of origin, sequenced in a study of T cell responses to AZD1222 COVID-19 vaccine. Only in-frame clones appear in the TCRdb table, and some are missing; sequencing was by immunoSEQ multiplex PCR. The sample consists of over 70,000 clones, around 88% of them appearing once. Sequenced here: peripheral blood, sampled on day 0 of MenACWY control vaccination. Source of these receptors: an adult in good health.

The sample holds one count of this clone. The chain recombines TRBV5-4 with TRBJ2-2, with TRBD2 matching 9 bases. Germline CDR1 reads SGHNT; CDR2 reads YYREEE (reference sequence). Trimming took 4 bases from V and 2 from J; bases not matched to a gene: 9. CDR3 length: 17 residues. Here the CDR3 DNA reads TGTGCCAGCAGCCCAGAGATTAGCGGGGGAAACACCGGGGAGCTGTTTTTT. Protein sequence: CASSPEISGGNTGELFF.

This clone has a handful of counts. CDR3: CASSQGGPYGYTF. CDR3 DNA: TGTGCCAGCAGCCAAGGGGGCCCCTATGGCTACACCTTC. V is TRBV28 and J is TRBJ1-2, with 7 bases lining up with TRBD1. This CDR3 has 13 amino acids. V gave up 6 bases and J gave up 4 bases; unmatched junction bases: 5. In germline, CDR1 is MDHEN, CDR2 SYDVKM.

V and J are TRBV5-4 and TRBJ2-7, with D tentatively TRBD2 (7 bases). This CDR3 is 12 amino acids long. V was clipped by 4 bases and J by 7 bases, with 12 bases between them. CDR1 SGHNT and CDR2 YYREEE come from the germline V gene (reference sequence). CDR3 in amino acids: CASSPRGQEQYF. The CDR3 bases are TGTGCCAGCAGCCCGCGGGGGCAGGAGCAGTACTTC. Together with reference TRBV5-4 and TRBJ2-7, the CDR3 gives the full variable domain: ETGVTQSPTHLIKTRGQQVTLRCSSQSGHNTVSWYQQALGQGPQFIFQYYREEENGRGNFPPRFSGLQFPNYSSELNVNALELDDSALYLCASSPRGQEQYFGPGTRLTVT.

This chain links TRBV5-4 with TRBJ1-2; the D gene is possibly TRBD1 (5 bases). Germline V gene sequence: CDR1 SGHNT, CDR2 YYREEE (reference sequence). This CDR3 has 14 amino acids. V lost 0 bases and J 5 bases, leaving 11 bases between the germline ends. Here the CDR3 DNA reads TGTGCCAGCAGCTTGGATAACAGGCCTTATGGCTACACCTTC. Amino acids: CASSLDNRPYGYTF.

V gene TRBV4-3 combines with J gene TRBJ1-1, with D perhaps matching TRBD1 (5 bases). Trimming pared 0 bases from V and 4 bases from J, leaving 15 bases between. This CDR3 is 16 amino acids long. CDR1 is LGHNA, CDR2 YSLEER, per germline. For the CDR3, the DNA is TGCGCCAGCAGCCAAGAAAGACAGTGGGACGGCACTGAAGCTTTCTTT. This sequence encodes CASSQERQWDGTEAFF.

This chain joins TRBV29-1 and TRBJ2-5; D tentatively fits TRBD1 or TRBD2 (5 bases each). The V end lost 6 bases, the J end lost 5 bases, and 10 bases lay between the germline ends. Germline V gene lookup returns CDR1 SQVTM and CDR2 ANQGSEA. This CDR3 is built from 11 residues. The CDR3 loop is CSVVGRETQYF. DNA for the CDR3: TGCAGCGTCGTGGGACGGGAGACCCAGTACTTC.

This chain joins TRBV27 and TRBJ1-6, with TRBD1 identical over 7 bases. The V and J ends lost 7 bases and 7 bases, in that order; junction bases with no gene match: 4. The length of the CDR3 is 13 residues. From germline, CDR1 is MNHEY and CDR2 SMNVEV (reference sequence). CDR3 DNA: TGTGCCAGCACCTCACAGGGGAATTCACCCCTCCACTTT. Protein sequence: CASTSQGNSPLHF.

The chain uses TRBV7-8 and TRBJ1-1; D is unresolved. CDR1 SGHVS and CDR2 FQNEAQ come from the germline V gene. Trimming stripped 2 bases from V and 0 bases from J, with 7 bases between. CDR3 size: 14 residues. CDR3 in amino acids: CASSLNGLNTEAFF. DNA for the CDR3: TGTGCCAGCAGCTTAAACGGCCTGAACACTGAAGCTTTCTTT.